This TCR beta chain emerged from a study of T cells in Graves' hyperthyroidism and ophthalmopathy (dated by TCRdb to about 2019). For the wider study: Peripheral blood was sampled at the time of initial diagnosis, prior to any treatment. In about six Graves' hyperthyroidism patients, the study also compared T-cell repertoires from thyroid tissue with T-cell repertoires from blood. After sampling, hyperthyroidism patients received methimazole starting at 30 mg daily, and ophthalmopathy patients received high-dose intravenous methylprednisolone. The roughly 94 discovery patients were randomly divided into training and test sets at a 7:3 ratio. TCR Vbeta CDR3 sequencing of 135 peripheral blood samples (roughly 43 ophthalmopathy, roughly 72 hyperthyroidism and some 17 progressor patients) is reported in the paper. Prospective prediction of ophthalmopathy was tested in an independent validation cohort consisting of about 20 hyperthyroidism patients and more than 15 patients who later progressed to ophthalmopathy. To identify distinguishing TCR V-J signatures, a discovery cohort of 90 to 100 patients was used, comprising roughly 45 with Graves' ophthalmopathy and some 60 with stable Graves' hyperthyroidism. General conclusions and limits of the study: Sample size was not statistically predetermined, and blinding of investigators to group allocation was not performed. In validation, progression to ophthalmopathy was predicted by the model with 55% to 71% sensitivity and roughly 76% specificity, a median of about 6.4 months before onset. Most expanded thyroid clonotypes (frequency above 0.001) were also detected in blood, suggesting blood repertoires may reflect thyroid immune responses. In cross-validation, a model built on a 13 V-J signature told ophthalmopathy apart from stable hyperthyroidism with 85% to 90% sensitivity and roughly 83% specificity, and in testing the same model reached 80%/75%.

V is shortened by 0 bases, J by 5 bases, and the region joining them spans 13 bases. From the cysteine up to the phenylalanine, the CDR3 has a length of 15 residues. Just the 45-base CDR3 DNA is kept, in frame starting at base 1. This clonotype occurred many times. Its antigen remains undetermined. Base qualities are missing; no much larger clone stands one base away. Stable Graves' hyperthyroidism was defined as no progression to ophthalmopathy during 18 months of follow-up. Hyperthyroidism patients were newly diagnosed, had a disease duration of under 2 months, and were aged 18 to 65 years. Patients with uncontrolled infections, other autoimmune diseases, pregnancy or lactation were excluded. Diagnoses relied on clinical symptoms, serum thyroxine and TRAb, thyroid ultrasound and orbital computed tomography. Ficoll-Paque density gradient centrifugation was used to isolate PBMCs from about 9 ml of fresh peripheral blood. Total RNA was extracted with Trizol reagent, and quality was checked on an Agilent 2100 Bioanalyzer.

The TCR beta CDR3 regions were amplified from the RNA transcripts. For the first round of RT-PCR on the TCR CDR3, the HTBI primer set was used together with the Qiagen OneStep RT-PCR kit. Libraries were constructed in a second round of multiplex PCR, after which size selection and purification were performed. The libraries were sequenced on an Illumina HiSeq2000 using paired-end 100 bp reads. Per the source publication's procedure: SOAPnuke was used to process the raw data, removing reads that contained adapters or uncalled bases, had a mean Phred below 15, or lacked an exact match to the constant primer or identifier. COPE v1.2.5 was used to merge high-quality paired reads, and clonotypes were defined as unique nucleotide sequences. MiTCR v1.1 was used to align clonotypes to the IMGT TRBV, TRBD and TRBJ reference segments. Analysis was restricted to V-J combinations with a frequency above 0.0001, which covered 98% to 99.2% of repertoires. The TCS score was defined as F50 (clonal expansion) divided by E x V (chaos), with BLOSUM62-based TCRdist calculated between CDR3 peptides within each V-J. Welch's t-statistics and random forest reduced roughly 540 V-J features to 10 to 15, which were used in a naive Bayes classifier (R e1071). The public reads were reanalyzed by TCRdb: fastp trimming at Q25, MiXCR alignment, in-frame beta chains only. Identical CDR3 protein sequences are pooled into one entry, listed with their most common genes and DNA. The V and J calls shown here were made by TCRdb, not taken from the authors' results. The sample contains some 510,000 distinct CDR3 sequences, 20% to 25% of them found a single time. The top ten constitute more than 25% of the sample.

The sequence joins TRBV12-3 or TRBV12-4 to TRBJ2-5, with the D gene not confidently named. The TCR originated in a man younger than 35 with Graves' hyperthyroidism. Sequenced sample: blood. The DNA reads TGTGCCAGCAGTTTAGCCGGTGGCATAGTTGAGACCCAGTACTTC. The translation is CASSLAGGIVETQYF.